Listed here are 21 T cell receptor beta chains from one sample, sequenced in a study of T cell repertoires in cytomegalovirus infection. TCRdb called the reads again in MiXCR, with one record for every CDR3 protein. This table holds fewer than 550,000 distinct CDR3 sequences, 15% to 20% found once. The sequenced material came from CD8+ T cells from PBMCs. Receptor source: a human donor in good health (CMV status not recorded). Some clones in this sample may be carry-over from other donors' samples.

The chain has TRBV28 and TRBJ2-1, with 7 positions matching TRBD2. The CDR3 totals 14 residues. Per the germline V gene, CDR1 is MDHEN and CDR2 is SYDVKM. J was trimmed by 8 bases and V by 5 bases; bases with no gene match: 9. Here the CDR3 DNA reads TGTGCCAGCAGTCGACGGACTAGGTGGGATGAGCAGTTCTTC. This codes for CASSRRTRWDEQFF. Using reference TRBV28 and TRBJ2-1 for the parts outside the CDR3, the full variable domain is DVKVTQSSRYLVKRTGEKVFLECVQDMDHENMFWYRQDPGLGLRLIYFSYDVKMKEKGDIPEGYSVSREKKERFSLILESASTNQTSMYLCASSRRTRWDEQFFGPGTRLTVL.

In regard to this clonotype: One junction end does not reproduce the germline sequence, and a read error may be involved. This chain connects TRBV27 to TRBJ1-3; possible D gene TRBD1, 5 bases. CDR3 size: 17 residues. Germline CDR1 is MNHEY and CDR2 is SMNVEV (reference sequence). The CDR3, as DNA: TGTGCCAGCAGTTTAAACGGGGGACGTACCTCTGGAAACACCGTATATTTT. Translated: CASSLNGGRTSGNTVYF.

This clonotype has a count of ten or more. The chain links TRBV7-9 to TRBJ1-5; TRBD1 matches at 8 bases. Trimming cost V 4 bases and J 5 bases; bases outside gene matches: 4. The CDR3 totals 14 residues. CDR1 and CDR2 (germline): SEHNR, FQNEAQ (reference sequence). The chain's CDR3 is CASSSGQADQPQHF. The CDR3 DNA sequence: TGTGCCAGCAGCTCGGGACAGGCAGATCAGCCCCAGCATTTT.

This clonotype appeared many times. The J gene is TRBJ2-1, the V gene TRBV4-2; the D is unclear. V lost 3 bases and J 1 base, leaving 13 bases between the germline ends. This CDR3 region has 16 residues. Germline CDR1 LGHNA, CDR2 YNFKEQ. The CDR3 loop reads CASSQEASPSYNEQFF. For the CDR3, the DNA is TGTGCCAGCAGCCAGGAAGCGAGCCCTTCCTACAATGAGCAGTTCTTC.

This clonotype came up a few times. This sequence joins TRBV24-1 and TRBJ2-3, with TRBD2 as a possible D gene (6 bases). Looked up from germline, CDR1 is KGHDR and CDR2 is SFDVKD. The CDR3 spans 14 residues. V gave up 5 bases and J gave up 2 bases, with 10 bases separating them. The CDR3 DNA follows: TGTGCCACCAGTGCCCCGGGGGACACAGATACGCAGTATTTT. Translated: CATSAPGDTDTQYF.

The chain is built from TRBV6-5 and TRBJ2-7; 9 nucleotides agree with TRBD1. Germline lookup yields CDR1 MNHEY and CDR2 SVGAGI. This CDR3 comprises 16 residues. J was trimmed by 3 bases and V by 0 bases; bases with no gene match: 6. This CDR3 is CASSYSPGQGNYEQYF. CDR3 nucleotide sequence: TGTGCCAGCAGTTACTCCCCGGGACAGGGTAACTACGAGCAGTACTTC.

V is TRBV6-6 and J is TRBJ1-5; no clear D gene. This CDR3 spans 13 amino acids. Trimming left V 0 bases short and J 15 bases short, with 15 bases between. Germline V gives CDR1 MNHNY, CDR2 SVGAGI (reference sequence). The CDR3 reads CASSYSSTTPGHF. CDR3 nucleotides: TGTGCCAGCAGTTACTCGTCTACGACTCCTGGGCATTTT.

The table lists this clonotype with many counts. This chain joins TRBV20-1 and TRBJ2-2, with D perhaps assigned TRBD1 or TRBD2 (5 bases each). Germline lookup yields CDR1 DFQATT and CDR2 SNEGSKA (reference sequence). The CDR3 has 14 amino acids. V was cut by 3 bases and J by 0 bases, with 8 bases left in between. CDR3 nucleotides: TGCAGTGCTAGCGGGACCGCGAACACCGGGGAGCTGTTTTTT. The encoded protein is CSASGTANTGELFF.

The chain uses TRBV11-2 and TRBJ2-7; D is possibly TRBD1 or TRBD2 (5 bases each). V was pared by 3 bases and J by 3 bases, with 12 bases between. The CDR3 has 14 amino acids. Germline V lookup: CDR1 SGHAT, CDR2 FQNNGV. CDR3 amino acids: CASSFRDLLYEQYF. In DNA, the CDR3 is TGTGCCAGCAGCTTTAGGGACCTACTCTACGAGCAGTACTTC.

The table lists this clonotype with a count of one. This CDR3 is missing its conserved last phenylalanine or tryptophan, likely due to a read error. The CDR3 nucleotides read TGTGCCAGCAGTCCGGGGACAGGGAACTACGAGCAGTACTTA. Encoded protein: CASSPGTGNYEQYL. This sequence joins TRBV28 and TRBJ2-7, with TRBD1 matching over 9 bases. Germline V CDR1 and CDR2: MDHEN, SYDVKM. V gave up 5 bases and J gave up 3 bases; unmatched junction bases: 5. The CDR3 loop spans 14 amino acids.

This clonotype has ten or more counts. The V gene is TRBV6-1, the J gene TRBJ2-1, with TRBD1 identical over 8 bases. The germline V gene encodes CDR1 MNHNS and CDR2 SASEGT. After removal of 8 bases from V and 3 bases from J, the junction contained 9 bases not matched to a gene. The CDR3 runs to 15 residues. CDR3 in DNA: TGTGCCAGCCCCTACCCGGACAGGGACTACAATGAGCAGTTCTTC. Translating gives CASPYPDRDYNEQFF.

The rearrangement links TRBV7-9 to TRBJ1-2; 7 nucleotides agree with TRBD1. V lost 5 bases and J lost 0; bases outside the gene matches: 12. The CDR3 runs to 17 residues. Germline V gene lookup returns CDR1 SEHNR and CDR2 FQNEAQ (reference sequence). CDR3 amino acids: CASSRPGGFPANYGYTF. For the CDR3, the DNA is TGTGCCAGCAGCAGACCAGGGGGATTCCCAGCTAACTATGGCTACACCTTC.

This clonotype appeared many times. The rearrangement links TRBV28 to TRBJ2-3, with 8 bases identical to TRBD2. Germline V gives CDR1 MDHEN, CDR2 SYDVKM. V lost 5 bases to trimming and J lost 1 base; unmatched junction nucleotides: 14. The CDR3 extends over 18 amino acids. The CDR3 loop is CASSPLDASGSRTDTQYF. In DNA form, the CDR3 reads TGTGCCAGCAGTCCTTTGGATGCTAGCGGGTCGCGCACAGATACGCAGTATTTT.

The table lists this clonotype with a few counts. The chain carries TRBV7-3 and TRBJ1-6, with D perhaps TRBD1 (5 bases). With 4 bases removed from V and 5 bases from J, the gap between germline ends came to 9 bases. This CDR3 region has 14 residues. Germline values: CDR1 SGHTA, CDR2 FQGTGA. The CDR3 bases are TGTGCCAGCAGCTCAGGACAACATAATTCACCCCTCCACTTT. Encoded protein: CASSSGQHNSPLHF.

The V and J genes are TRBV20-1 and TRBJ2-1, with unresolved D. Per germline, CDR1 DFQATT and CDR2 SNEGSKA (reference sequence). The ends were cut back, 1 base at V and 4 bases at J, with 5 bases in the middle. CDR3 size: 12 residues. This chain's CDR3 is CSARGSYNEQFF. DNA of the CDR3: TGCAGTGCTAGAGGGAGTTACAATGAGCAGTTCTTC.

In its sample, this clonotype was seen once. This may be a read error: a much more frequent sequence differs by one nucleotide. The V gene is TRBV4-1, the J gene TRBJ2-3; TRBD2 aligns across 7 bases. Per the germline V gene, CDR1 is MGHRA and CDR2 is YSYEKL. This CDR3 has 18 residues. J gave up 0 bases and V 0 bases, and 9 bases lay outside the gene matches. The chain's CDR3 is CASSQDGLVGPSTDTQYF. The CDR3 bases are TGCGCCAGCAGCCAAGACGGACTAGTGGGACCTAGCACAGATACGCAGTATTTT.

Worth noting for this clonotype: Being one base from a much bigger clone, this may be a read error. The chain uses TRBV7-3 and TRBJ2-1; the match to TRBD1 covers 10 bases. J lost 8 bases, V lost 5 bases, and 9 bases had no gene match. The CDR3 covers 15 residues. From germline, CDR1 is SGHTA and CDR2 FQGTGA. CDR3 coding DNA: TGTGCCAGCAGCCATAGCGGGACAGGGGAAGATGAGCAGTTCTTC. It translates to CASSHSGTGEDEQFF.

In its sample, this clonotype was seen a few times. This rearrangement joins TRBV6-1 to TRBJ1-3; D is uncertain. There are 10 residues in the CDR3. Germline CDR1 MNHNS, CDR2 SASEGT. V lost 3 bases, J lost 9 bases, and 3 bases lay in between. The CDR3 nucleotides are TGTGCCAGCAGTGATAGCACCATATATTTT. It yields the protein CASSDSTIYF.

This clonotype appeared many times. The chain links TRBV27 to TRBJ2-7; 11 positions match TRBD2. In germline, CDR1 is MNHEY, CDR2 SMNVEV (reference sequence). With 5 bases clipped from V and 3 bases from J, the junction kept 3 bases outside the gene matches. The CDR3 is 14 residues long. The DNA for the CDR3 is TGTGCCAGCAGTATTACTAGCGGGGGCTACGAGCAGTACTTC. This sequence encodes CASSITSGGYEQYF.

This clonotype was seen ten or more times. The rearrangement links TRBV7-8 to TRBJ1-2, with D unresolved. V was cut by 1 base and J by 8 bases, with 17 bases left in between. The germline V gene has CDR1 SGHVS and CDR2 FQNEAQ. CDR3 length equals 15 residues. In nucleotides, the CDR3 is TGTGCCAGCAGCTTAGGGATAGGAGCCTTAAGGGGCTACACCTTC. Translated: CASSLGIGALRGYTF.

CDR3 DNA: TGCGCCAGCAGCCAAGCCGGTACTCTGAGGGTCTACGAGCAGTACTTC. Translating it yields CASSQAGTLRVYEQYF. This sequence joins TRBV4-1 and TRBJ2-7, with TRBD2 as a possible D gene (5 bases). Trimming removed 1 base at V and 3 bases at J, with 16 bases between. Germline assignment: CDR1 MGHRA and CDR2 YSYEKL. The CDR3 is 16 amino acids.